Below, 26 T cell receptor beta chains from the same sample are listed, as sequenced in a study of blood T cell repertoires in COVID-19. Assay: immunoSEQ multiplex PCR; the TCRdb copy retains only in-frame clones and omits some. The profile shows a few hundred thousand clones, around 85% of them singletons. Sequencing used PBMCs or T cells enriched from blood (not recorded which). These receptors came from a man in his forties who had recovered from COVID-19.

The chain joins TRBV5-6 to TRBJ1-1; TRBD1 aligns across 8 bases. The CDR3 runs 13 residues. V trimming: 4 bases; J trimming: 3 bases; junction bases outside the gene matches: 2. Germline V gene data show CDR1 as SGHDT and CDR2 as YYEEEE. For the CDR3, the DNA is TGTGCCAGCAGCCAGACAGGGGACACTGAAGCTTTCTTT. This translates into CASSQTGDTEAFF.

The V and J genes are TRBV14 and TRBJ2-7, with 7 positions matching TRBD1. V lost 1 base to trimming and J lost 5 bases; unmatched junction nucleotides: 11. The CDR3 spans 16 residues. Per the germline V gene, CDR1 is SGHDN and CDR2 is FVKESK. The CDR3 is CASSQAWGDRVDEQYF. The CDR3 region has the DNA TGTGCCAGCAGCCAAGCCTGGGGAGACAGGGTGGACGAGCAGTACTTC.

The chain uses TRBV5-1 and TRBJ2-1; 8 bases agree with TRBD2. The CDR3 has 15 residues. The ends lost 4 bases at V and 7 bases at J; junction bases unmatched: 10. Germline loops: CDR1 SGHRS, CDR2 YFSETQ. In DNA form, the CDR3 reads TGCGCCAGCAGCCCCTCGGGGGGGTTTGGAAATGAGCAGTTCTTC. Translated, it gives CASSPSGGFGNEQFF.

This chain connects TRBV5-6 to TRBJ1-2, with a possible D match to TRBD1 (6 bases). The V end lost 2 bases, the J end lost 7 bases, and 15 bases lay between the germline ends. The CDR3 extends over 14 amino acids. The germline V gene encodes CDR1 SGHDT and CDR2 YYEEEE. The CDR3 loop reads CASSFSQGQGGYTF. CDR3 nucleotides: TGTGCCAGCAGCTTCTCCCAGGGGCAGGGTGGCTACACCTTC. Full variable domain (missing parts from reference TRBV5-6 and TRBJ1-2): DAGVTQSPTHLIKTRGQQVTLRCSPKSGHDTVSWYQQALGQGPQFIFQYYEEEERQRGNFPDRFSGHQFPNYSSELNVNALLLGDSALYLCASSFSQGQGGYTFGSGTRLTVV.

This clone was detected only once. This chain links TRBV6-4 with TRBJ2-7; 7 bases match TRBD1. The V gene end was trimmed by 3 bases and the J gene end by 4 bases; junction bases not matched to a gene: 12. The CDR3 totals 16 residues. CDR1 and CDR2 (germline): MRHNA, SNTAGT. The CDR3 region has the DNA TGTGCCAGCAGTGAGACAGGGCGGACTGAACAGTACGAGCAGTACTTC. Its translation is CASSETGRTEQYEQYF.

This clone was picked up many times. The DNA for the CDR3 is TGTGCCAGCAGTTACTCTGCGGGACTTGAGACCCAGTACTTC. This translates into CASSYSAGLETQYF. The chain uses TRBV6-5 and TRBJ2-5; perhaps TRBD2 as D (6 bases). There are 14 residues in the CDR3. V was shortened by 0 bases and J by 5 bases, with 10 bases between the two germline ends. The germline V gene encodes CDR1 MNHEY and CDR2 SVGAGI.

The chain has TRBV4-1 and TRBJ1-4; no firm D call. In germline, CDR1 is MGHRA, CDR2 YSYEKL. V lost 3 bases and J lost 6, with 20 bases in between. The CDR3 has 17 amino acids. The CDR3 DNA follows: TGCGCCAGCAGCCAGGACTCGGCAGGCTCCGTGGATGAAAAACTGTTTTTT. This gives the protein CASSQDSAGSVDEKLFF.

The CDR3 nucleotides are TGTGCCAGCAACGTTCGCGAAAGCTCCTACAATGAGCAGTTCTTC. Translating gives CASNVRESSYNEQFF. This chain uses TRBV27 with TRBJ2-1; D not certain. Trimming cost V 7 bases and J 0 bases, with 13 bases left between them. Germline V gene sequence: CDR1 MNHEY, CDR2 SMNVEV (reference sequence). The CDR3 runs to 15 residues.

The chain carries TRBV28 and TRBJ1-2; 11 bases map to TRBD1. Looked up from germline, CDR1 is MDHEN and CDR2 is SYDVKM. With V trimmed by 4 bases and J by 7 bases, 5 bases remained unmatched. The CDR3 has 14 residues. In DNA, the CDR3 is TGTGCCAGCAGTTCCGGGACAGGGGGGGGTGGCTACACCTTC. Protein product: CASSSGTGGGGYTF.

The V call is TRBV2, the J call TRBJ2-7, with D maybe TRBD1 (5 bases). Germline V CDR1 and CDR2: SNHLY, FYNNEI. The CDR3 runs to 12 residues. Trimming took off 6 bases at V and 6 bases at J, with 12 bases between the two ends. CDR3 loop: CASRAGGAEQYF. The CDR3 DNA sequence: TGTGCCAGCAGGGCAGGTGGGGCCGAGCAGTACTTC.

As for this clone: The junction departs from the called germline gene at one end, perhaps through a read error. The V call is TRBV29-1, the J call TRBJ1-1; D remains ambiguous. This CDR3 has 10 amino acids. Germline V gene data show CDR1 as SQVTM and CDR2 as ANQGSEA. The CDR3 nucleotides read TGCAGCGTTGAAGGCAGAACTACCACATTT. It specifies CSVEGRTTTF.

The CDR3 loop reads CASGLVVAGITQNPLREQYF. The CDR3 coding sequence is TGTGCTAGTGGTTTGGTAGTGGCGGGCATCACCCAAAACCCGCTACGCGAGCAGTACTTC. The chain employs TRBV12-5 and TRBJ2-7; tentatively, D is TRBD2 (5 bases). Germline V gene data show CDR1 as LGHNT and CDR2 as FRNRAP. The CDR3 sequence is 20 residues long. V gave up 0 bases and J gave up 6 bases, with 30 bases separating them.

CDR3 sequence (DNA): TGTGCCAGCAGTTCGTGGACAGGGGGACGTCAAGGTGGTGGCTATGGCTACACCTTC. It specifies CASSSWTGGRQGGGYGYTF. V is TRBV27 and J is TRBJ1-2; 10 nucleotides line up with TRBD1. The CDR3 spans 19 residues. V was pared by 4 bases and J by 4 bases, with 18 bases of the junction left unmatched. The germline V gene has CDR1 MNHEY and CDR2 SMNVEV (reference sequence).

The chain links TRBV7-2 to TRBJ2-7; TRBD1 is a possible D gene (5 bases). V was trimmed by 1 base and J by 1 base, leaving 8 bases between them. The CDR3 has 14 amino acids. The V gene's germline CDR1 is SGHTA and CDR2 FQGNSA. The CDR3 region has the DNA TGTGCCAGCAGCTTAGTGACAGATTCCTACGAGCAGTACTTC. Its translation is CASSLVTDSYEQYF.

This chain connects TRBV24-1 to TRBJ2-2, with TRBD1 matching over 11 bases. CDR1 is KGHDR, CDR2 SFDVKD, per germline. The junction had 3 bases not matched to a gene; V was cut back by 9 bases and J by 4 bases. This CDR3 has 14 amino acids. CDR3 in amino acids: CATGQGALTGELFF. For the CDR3, the DNA is TGTGCCACCGGACAGGGGGCCCTCACCGGGGAGCTGTTTTTT.

This rearrangement joins TRBV25-1 to TRBJ2-3, with D perhaps matching TRBD1 (5 bases). V lost 5 bases and J lost 4, with 13 bases in between. Germline CDR1 reads MGHDK; CDR2 reads SYGVNS. The CDR3 sequence is 14 residues long. CDR3: CASSLQGFADTQYF. CDR3 DNA: TGTGCCAGCAGTCTCCAGGGTTTCGCAGATACGCAGTATTTT.

The chain recombines TRBV2 with TRBJ1-2; D is unresolved. Per the germline V gene, CDR1 is SNHLY and CDR2 is FYNNEI. This CDR3 region has 11 residues. The V end lost 2 bases, the J end lost 5 bases, and 3 bases lay between the germline ends. CDR3 sequence: CASSEYYGYTF. CDR3 coding DNA: TGTGCCAGCAGTGAATATTATGGCTACACCTTC. Based on the CDR3 plus reference TRBV2 and TRBJ1-2, the full variable domain is EPEVTQTPSHQVTQMGQEVILRCVPISNHLYFYWYRQILGQKVEFLVSFYNNEISEKSEIFDDQFSVERPDGSNFTLKIRSTKLEDSAMYFCASSEYYGYTFGSGTRLTVV.

V gene TRBV9 combines with J gene TRBJ2-3; weak D call: TRBD2 (7 bases). The CDR3 covers 14 residues. Germline CDR1 is SGDLS and CDR2 is YYNGEE. V was cut by 0 bases and J by 12 bases, with 17 bases left in between. The CDR3 DNA reads as TGTGCCAGCAGCGTAGATGGGGCGGGGGCTTCACAGTATTTT. Protein product: CASSVDGAGASQYF. The entire variable domain, with the rest obtained from reference TRBV9 and TRBJ2-3, is as follows: DSGVTQTPKHLITATGQRVTLRCSPRSGDLSVYWYQQSLDQGLQFLIQYYNGEERAKGNILERFSAQQFPDLHSELNLSSLELGDSALYFCASSVDGAGASQYFGPGTRLTVL.

The V and J genes are TRBV27 and TRBJ2-6; the D gene is possibly TRBD2 (6 bases). The germline CDR1 and CDR2 sequences are MNHEY and SMNVEV (reference sequence). V lost 5 bases, J lost 0 bases, and 20 bases lay in between. The CDR3 totals 19 residues. CDR3 coding DNA: TGTGCCAGCAGTCCGACGGGACTGGCTACAGTCTCTGGGGCCAACGTCCTGACTTTC. Translating gives CASSPTGLATVSGANVLTF.

The V call is TRBV3-1 (or the pseudogene TRBV3-2), the J call TRBJ2-2; D is possibly TRBD2 (6 bases). CDR1 and CDR2 from the germline V gene are LGHDT and YNNKEL (reference sequence). Trimming left V 1 base short and J 4 bases short, with 7 bases between. The CDR3 spans 14 residues. CDR3: CASSQGGGTGELFF. CDR3 in DNA: TGTGCCAGCAGCCAAGGGGGAGGCACCGGGGAGCTGTTTTTT.

The chain links TRBV15 to TRBJ2-5, with TRBD2 matching over 14 bases. The trim removed 7 bases at V and 4 bases at J, leaving 8 bases unmatched. The CDR3 is 16 residues long. The germline gives CDR1 LNHNV, CDR2 YYDKDF (reference sequence). The CDR3 loop reads CATNKGGLAGVETQYF. In DNA form, the CDR3 reads TGTGCCACCAATAAGGGGGGACTAGCGGGAGTAGAGACCCAGTACTTC.

Only a few counts were recorded for this clone. V and J are TRBV29-1 and TRBJ2-7; 7 positions match TRBD1. The CDR3 sequence is 12 residues long. Germline loops: CDR1 SQVTM, CDR2 ANQGSEA. The V and J ends lost 7 bases and 4 bases, in that order; junction bases with no gene match: 7. The CDR3 nucleotides are TGCAGCGCCTGGGGACAGTCTTACGAGCAGTACTTC. Translated, it gives CSAWGQSYEQYF.

This clone was observed a single time. The V and J genes are TRBV28 and TRBJ1-4; TRBD1 agrees at 7 bases. CDR1 and CDR2 (germline): MDHEN, SYDVKM. V was pared by 6 bases and J by 4 bases, with 5 bases of the junction left unmatched. This CDR3 is 14 amino acids long. Here the CDR3 DNA reads TGTGCCAGCAGCCCCGGGACAGTTAATGAAAAACTGTTTTTT. Protein: CASSPGTVNEKLFF.

The V and J genes are TRBV9 and TRBJ2-1; 13 bases are shared with TRBD2. J was trimmed by 5 bases and V by 3 bases; bases with no gene match: 5. Germline values: CDR1 SGDLS, CDR2 YYNGEE. This CDR3 has 16 amino acids. The CDR3 sequence: CASSARLAGGHNEQFF. The CDR3 region has the DNA TGTGCCAGCAGCGCCCGACTAGCGGGAGGCCACAATGAGCAGTTCTTC.

V usage is TRBV4-1 and J usage is TRBJ2-7; 12 positions agree with TRBD2. The CDR3 is made up of 15 amino acids. Germline V gives CDR1 MGHRA, CDR2 YSYEKL. Trimming removed 5 bases from V and 3 bases from J; junction bases left unmatched: 5. Here the CDR3 reads CASSSTSGSYYEQYF. The CDR3 nucleotides are TGCGCCAGCAGCTCGACTAGCGGGAGTTACTACGAGCAGTACTTC.

The chain is built from TRBV7-2 and TRBJ1-5, with D perhaps TRBD1 (6 bases). V lost 2 bases and J lost 4, with 15 bases in between. CDR3 size: 16 residues. Germline-derived CDR1 and CDR2 are SGHTA and FQGNSA. The CDR3 reads CASSLFGGQINQPQHF. Here the CDR3 DNA reads TGTGCCAGCAGCTTATTTGGAGGACAGATAAATCAGCCCCAGCATTTT.